Following are 5 T cell receptor delta chains from one sample sequenced in a study of γδ T cells in repeated Plasmodium falciparum infection. TCRdb re-called the multiplex PCR reads through CATT. This sample has about 57,000 delta-chain clones, with over 1.5% found just once. Gammadelta T cells were flow-sorted from PBMC into Vgamma9/Vdelta2+ and Vdelta2-negative populations for bulk analysis. The source material was gamma-delta T cells from blood. These receptors all stem from a pool of human donors (malaria-infected and uninfected, not separated).

This clone was found many times. The mismatch at residue 5 between this DNA's translation and the TCRdb protein of a much larger clone likely reflects a read error; the protein shown is translated from the DNA. The rearrangement joins TRDV2 to TRDJ1; 11 bases line up with TRDD3. Trimming at V came to 6 bases and at J to 2 bases, leaving 28 bases not matched to a gene. This CDR3 is built from 22 residues. The V gene's germline CDR1 is GEAIGNYY and CDR2 EKD. The CDR3 here is CACWRPTSSRSTGGYFTDKLIF. DNA of the CDR3: TGTGCCTGTTGGCGTCCTACGTCTTCTAGGTCTACTGGGGGATATTTTACCGATAAACTCATCTTT.

This clone was counted a few times. Only one base separates this from a far larger clonotype, so it likely reflects a read error. The sample contains more than one DNA sequence encoding this CDR3. The chain joins TRDV1 to TRDJ1; TRDD3 agrees at 11 bases. TCRdb carries no J gene annotation; the J gene was assigned here by matching the DNA with germline. With 5 bases clipped from V and 5 bases from J, the junction kept 25 bases outside the gene matches. The CDR3 consists of 21 residues. Per the germline V gene, CDR1 is TSWWSYY and CDR2 is QGS. Here the CDR3 reads CALGLTFLPVLGDNPTDKLIF. The CDR3 DNA reads as TGTGCTCTTGGGCTAACCTTCCTACCCGTACTGGGGGATAATCCCACTGATAAACTCATCTTT.

Comment on this clone: A far larger clone is one base from this, pointing to a likely read error. Different DNA sequences within this sample yield the same CDR3. The CDR3 protein is CACDTVGGYADPDKLIF. The CDR3 nucleotides are TGTGCCTGTGACACCGTAGGAGGATACGCGGATCCCGATAAACTCATCTTT. This chain connects TRDV2 to TRDJ1; 7 bases are a match to TRDD3. The J gene was missing in TCRdb and was found by matching the end of the DNA to germline. CDR3 length: 17 amino acids. Germline CDR1 and CDR2: GEAIGNYY and EKD. Trimming removed 0 bases from V and 3 bases from J; junction bases left unmatched: 12.

A note on this clone: TCRdb pairs this DNA with a much larger clone's protein that differs at residue 3, likely a read error; the protein shown was translated from the DNA. The V call is TRDV2, the J call TRDJ3, with 13 bases lining up with TRDD3. The J gene, absent from TCRdb, was called here by matching the DNA to germline. The CDR3 length is 18 residues. Per the germline V gene, CDR1 is GEAIGNYY and CDR2 is EKD. The CDR3 is CARDLLGDTHWDTRQMFF. The CDR3 region has the DNA TGTGCCCGTGACCTACTGGGGGATACGCATTGGGACACCCGACAGATGTTTTTC.

Details on this clone: This DNA's translation differs at residue 4 from TCRdb's protein, which comes from a much larger clone; a read error is likely, and the protein shown is translated from the DNA. Other nucleotide sequences in the sample specify the same CDR3. The chain has TRAV36/DV7 and TRDJ1; TRDD3 aligns across 12 bases. The CDR3 runs to 21 residues. CDR1 is VTNFRS, CDR2 LTSSGIE, per germline (reference sequence). Losses at the gene ends were 3 bases for V and 0 bases for J; bases not matched to a gene: 21. The CDR3 protein is CAVALILPFWGIRSDTDKLIF. In nucleotides, the CDR3 is TGTGCTGTGGCCCTCATCCTGCCTTTCTGGGGGATACGCTCGGACACCGATAAACTCATCTTT.